A single T cell receptor beta chain is shown here with its context. Its antigen is unidentified. The 120-subject validation cohort, separate from the roughly 700-subject first cohort, included the donors. The sample comes from a study of cytomegalovirus exposure and HLA in healthy donors. Findings and limits, study-wide: Through in vitro validation, three CMV-associated chains were shown to be specific for CMV antigens. Most TCRs appeared rarely, but some public TCRs recurred in many donors.

Repertoires were generated with immunoSEQ multiplex PCR, while TCRdb's copy carries only in-frame clones and drops some. The sample lists under 300,000 clones, 90% occurring once. CDR1 is MNHNS, CDR2 SASEGT, per germline. V lost 2 bases, J lost 5 bases, and 9 bases lay in between. The CDR3 loop spans 14 amino acids. The specimen was PBMCs. The chain recombines TRBV6-1 with TRBJ2-2; the D is unclear. This receptor was obtained from a woman younger than 30 in good health and CMV-seronegative. This CDR3 reads CASSEIPTTGELFF. CDR3 sequence (DNA): TGTGCCAGCAGTGAAATCCCGACAACCGGGGAGCTGTTTTTT.